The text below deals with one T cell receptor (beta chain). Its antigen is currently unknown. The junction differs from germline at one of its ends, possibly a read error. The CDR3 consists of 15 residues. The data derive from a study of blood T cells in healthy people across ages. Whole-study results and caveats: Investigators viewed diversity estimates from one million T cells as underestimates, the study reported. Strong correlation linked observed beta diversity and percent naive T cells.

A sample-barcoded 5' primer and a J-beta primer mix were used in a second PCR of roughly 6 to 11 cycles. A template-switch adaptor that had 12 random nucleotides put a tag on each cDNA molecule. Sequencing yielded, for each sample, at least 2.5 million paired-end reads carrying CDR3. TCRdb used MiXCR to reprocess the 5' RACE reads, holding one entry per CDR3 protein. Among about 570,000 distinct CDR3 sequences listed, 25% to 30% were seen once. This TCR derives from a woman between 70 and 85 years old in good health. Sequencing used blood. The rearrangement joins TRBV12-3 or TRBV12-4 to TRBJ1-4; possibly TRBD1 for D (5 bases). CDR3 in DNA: TGTGCCAGCAGTGCCTCGGGACGGTCTAATGAAAAACTGTCTTTT. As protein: CASSASGRSNEKLSF.